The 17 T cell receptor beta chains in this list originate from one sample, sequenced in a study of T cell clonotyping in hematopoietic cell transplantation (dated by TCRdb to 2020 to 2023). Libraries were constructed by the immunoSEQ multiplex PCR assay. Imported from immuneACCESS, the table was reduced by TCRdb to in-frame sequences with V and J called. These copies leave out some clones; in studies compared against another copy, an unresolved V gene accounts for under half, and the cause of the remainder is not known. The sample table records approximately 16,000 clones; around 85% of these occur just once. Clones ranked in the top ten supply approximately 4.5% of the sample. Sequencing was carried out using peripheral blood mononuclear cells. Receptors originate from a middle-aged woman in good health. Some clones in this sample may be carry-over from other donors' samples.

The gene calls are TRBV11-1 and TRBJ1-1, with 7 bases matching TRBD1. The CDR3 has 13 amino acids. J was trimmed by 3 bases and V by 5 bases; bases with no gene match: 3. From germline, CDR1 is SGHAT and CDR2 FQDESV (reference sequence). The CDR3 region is CASSPDRDTEAFF. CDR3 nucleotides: TGTGCCAGCAGCCCAGACAGGGACACTGAAGCTTTCTTT.

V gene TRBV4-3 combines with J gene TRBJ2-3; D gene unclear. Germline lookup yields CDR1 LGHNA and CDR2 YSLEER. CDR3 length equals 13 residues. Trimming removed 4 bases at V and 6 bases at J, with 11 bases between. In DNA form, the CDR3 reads TGCGCCAGCAGCCGTTCGAAGGAGGATACGCAGTATTTT. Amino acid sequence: CASSRSKEDTQYF.

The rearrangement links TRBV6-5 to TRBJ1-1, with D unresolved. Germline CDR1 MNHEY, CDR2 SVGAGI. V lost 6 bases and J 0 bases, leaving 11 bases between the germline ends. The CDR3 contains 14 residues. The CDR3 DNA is TGTGCCAGCAGCCTATCAGAATTGAACACTGAAGCTTTCTTT. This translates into CASSLSELNTEAFF.

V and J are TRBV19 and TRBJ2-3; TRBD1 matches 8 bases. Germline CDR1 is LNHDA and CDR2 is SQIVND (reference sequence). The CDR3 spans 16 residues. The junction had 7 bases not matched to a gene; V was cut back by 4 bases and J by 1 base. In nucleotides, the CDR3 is TGTGCCAGTAGTACGCTAGACAGGGGAGGCACAGATACGCAGTATTTT. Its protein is CASSTLDRGGTDTQYF. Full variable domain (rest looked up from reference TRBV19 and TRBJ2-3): DGGITQSPKYLFRKEGQNVTLSCEQNLNHDAMYWYRQDPGQGLRLIYYSQIVNDFQKGDIAEGYSVSREKKESFPLTVTSAQKNPTAFYLCASSTLDRGGTDTQYFGPGTRLTVL.

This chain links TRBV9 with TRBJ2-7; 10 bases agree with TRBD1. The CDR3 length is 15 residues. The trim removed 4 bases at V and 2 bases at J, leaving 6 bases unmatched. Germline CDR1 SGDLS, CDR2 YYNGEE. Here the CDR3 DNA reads TGTGCCAGCAGCTTAGGACAGGGGGGGACCTACGAGCAGTACTTC. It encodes CASSLGQGGTYEQYF.

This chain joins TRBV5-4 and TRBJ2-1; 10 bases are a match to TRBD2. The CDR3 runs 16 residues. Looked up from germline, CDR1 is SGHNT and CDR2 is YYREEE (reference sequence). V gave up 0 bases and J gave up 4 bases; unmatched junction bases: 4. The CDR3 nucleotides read TGTGCCAGCAGCTTGGGATCTAGCGGGAGATACAATGAGCAGTTCTTC. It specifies CASSLGSSGRYNEQFF.

CDR3 in amino acids: CASRGTAEAFF. The DNA for the CDR3 is TGTGCCAGTAGAGGGACAGCGGAAGCTTTCTTT. V is TRBV19 and J is TRBJ1-1; TRBD1 matches 7 bases. This CDR3 is built from 11 residues. Germline V gene sequence: CDR1 LNHDA, CDR2 SQIVND (reference sequence). V shed 6 bases and J 8 bases; nucleotides not matched to a gene: 3.

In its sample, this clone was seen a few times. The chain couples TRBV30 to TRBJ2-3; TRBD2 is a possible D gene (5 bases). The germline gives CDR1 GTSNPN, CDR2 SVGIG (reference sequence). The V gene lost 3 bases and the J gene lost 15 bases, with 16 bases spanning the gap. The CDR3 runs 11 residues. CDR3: CAWSPNAGLYF. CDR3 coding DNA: TGTGCCTGGAGCCCAAACGCGGGCTTATATTTT.

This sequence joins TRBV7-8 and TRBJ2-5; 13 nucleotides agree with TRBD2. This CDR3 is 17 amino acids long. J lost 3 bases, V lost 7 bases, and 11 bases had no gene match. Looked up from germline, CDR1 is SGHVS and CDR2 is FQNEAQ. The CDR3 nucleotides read TGTGCCAGCACCCAGGGGAGGACTAGCGGGAGCAAAGAGACCCAGTACTTC. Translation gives CASTQGRTSGSKETQYF.

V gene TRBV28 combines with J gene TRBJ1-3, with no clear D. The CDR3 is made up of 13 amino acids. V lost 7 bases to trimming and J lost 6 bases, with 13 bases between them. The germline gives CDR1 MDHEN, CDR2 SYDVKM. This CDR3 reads CASKAGGKNTIYF. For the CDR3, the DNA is TGTGCCAGCAAGGCAGGAGGAAAAAACACCATATATTTT.

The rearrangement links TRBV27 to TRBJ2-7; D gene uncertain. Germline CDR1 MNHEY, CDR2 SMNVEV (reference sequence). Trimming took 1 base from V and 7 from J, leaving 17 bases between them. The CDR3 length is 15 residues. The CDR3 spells CASSLFRPDFREQYF. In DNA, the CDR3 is TGTGCCAGCAGTTTATTCAGGCCCGACTTCCGGGAGCAGTACTTC.

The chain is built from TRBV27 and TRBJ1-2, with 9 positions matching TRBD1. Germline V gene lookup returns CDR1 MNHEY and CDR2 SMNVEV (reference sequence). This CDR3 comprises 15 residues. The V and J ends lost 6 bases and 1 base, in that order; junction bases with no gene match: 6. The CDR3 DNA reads TGTGCCAGCAGCCTAGGGACAGGGATTAACTATGGCTACACCTTC. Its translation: CASSLGTGINYGYTF.

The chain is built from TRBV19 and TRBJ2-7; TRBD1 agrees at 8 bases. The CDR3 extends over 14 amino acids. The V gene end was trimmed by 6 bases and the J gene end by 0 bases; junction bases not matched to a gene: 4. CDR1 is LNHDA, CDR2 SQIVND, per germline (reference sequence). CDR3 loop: CASSRGQASYEQYF. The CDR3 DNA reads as TGTGCCAGTAGCAGGGGACAGGCCTCCTACGAGCAGTACTTC.

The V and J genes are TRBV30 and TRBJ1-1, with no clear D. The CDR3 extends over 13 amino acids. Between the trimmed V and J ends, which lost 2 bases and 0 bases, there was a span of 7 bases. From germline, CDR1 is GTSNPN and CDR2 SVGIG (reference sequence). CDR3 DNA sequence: TGTGCCTGGAGTCCCGACTTGAACACTGAAGCTTTCTTT. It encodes CAWSPDLNTEAFF.

The CDR3 nucleotides are TGTGCCAGCAGCGTGACGGGGAGTACTAATTCACCCCTCCACTTT. Residues: CASSVTGSTNSPLHF. The rearrangement links TRBV6-5 to TRBJ1-6; no clear D. This CDR3 spans 15 amino acids. V gave up 6 bases and J gave up 6 bases, with 15 bases separating them. Per germline, CDR1 MNHEY and CDR2 SVGAGI.

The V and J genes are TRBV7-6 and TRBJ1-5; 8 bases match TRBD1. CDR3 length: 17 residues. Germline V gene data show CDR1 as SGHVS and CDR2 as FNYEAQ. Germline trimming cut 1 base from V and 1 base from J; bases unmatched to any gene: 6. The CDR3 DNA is TGTGCCAGCAGCTTAGGCGCAGGGGGCAGGAGCAATCAGCCCCAGCATTTT. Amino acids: CASSLGAGGRSNQPQHF.

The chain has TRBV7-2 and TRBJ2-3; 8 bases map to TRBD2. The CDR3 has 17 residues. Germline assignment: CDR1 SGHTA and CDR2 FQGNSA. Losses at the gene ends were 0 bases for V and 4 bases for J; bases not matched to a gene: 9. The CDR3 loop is CASSLAGLAGPSDTQYF. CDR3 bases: TGTGCCAGCAGCTTAGCGGGGCTAGCGGGTCCTTCAGATACGCAGTATTTT.